These 2 T cell receptor beta chains were sequenced from one sample in a study of low-dose radiotherapy and immunotherapy resistance in tumors. Both TCRalpha and TCRbeta chains were reverse transcribed with V-gene-specific primers. The authors ran 20 PCR cycles to amplify TCRs with a constant-region primer and V-primer adapter. TCRdb fed the reads into MiXCR, producing one record per CDR3 protein. The sample yields some 85,000 distinct CDR3 sequences, approximately 17% seen once. As to time point: before trial treatment. The starting material was PBMCs, obtained before treatment. These receptors all come from a male donor with prostate cancer.

This clonotype was counted ten times or more. The rearrangement joins TRBV27 to TRBJ2-7, with a weak D call TRBD1 (6 bases). This CDR3 spans 17 amino acids. Germline loops: CDR1 MNHEY, CDR2 SMNVEV (reference sequence). The V and J ends lost 3 bases and 2 bases respectively, with 20 bases between them. The CDR3 DNA reads TGTGCCAGCAGTTTGCAGGGGTTCGTTTCTTGGCCCTACGAGCAGTACTTC. Translation: CASSLQGFVSWPYEQYF.

There are many counts of this clonotype. The chain joins TRBV5-1 to TRBJ1-5; no clear D gene. CDR3 length: 14 amino acids. With 0 bases removed from V and 3 bases from J, the gap between germline ends came to 7 bases. Germline CDR1 and CDR2: SGHRS and YFSETQ. The CDR3 region is CASSLGEINQPQHF. In DNA form, the CDR3 reads TGCGCCAGCAGCTTGGGAGAGATCAATCAGCCCCAGCATTTT.